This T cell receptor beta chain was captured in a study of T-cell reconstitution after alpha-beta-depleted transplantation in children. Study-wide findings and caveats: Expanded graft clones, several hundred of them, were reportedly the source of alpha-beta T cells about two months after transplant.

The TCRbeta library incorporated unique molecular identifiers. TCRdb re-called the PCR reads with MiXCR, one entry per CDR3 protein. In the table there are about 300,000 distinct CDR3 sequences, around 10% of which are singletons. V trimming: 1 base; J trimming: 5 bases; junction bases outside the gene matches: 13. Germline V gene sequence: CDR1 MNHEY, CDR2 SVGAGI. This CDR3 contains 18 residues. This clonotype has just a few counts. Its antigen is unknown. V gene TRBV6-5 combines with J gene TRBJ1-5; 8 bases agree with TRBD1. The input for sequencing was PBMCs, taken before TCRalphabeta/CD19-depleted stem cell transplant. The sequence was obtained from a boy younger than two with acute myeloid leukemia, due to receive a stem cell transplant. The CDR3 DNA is TGTGCCAGCAGTTACTACCCGTTTAGGACAGGGCGTGATCAGCCCCAGCATTTT. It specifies CASSYYPFRTGRDQPQHF.